The 26 T cell receptor beta chains presented below share a single source sample, sequenced in a study of blood T cell repertoires in COVID-19. Assay: immunoSEQ multiplex PCR; the TCRdb copy retains only in-frame clones and omits some. There are 150,000 or so clones in the sample; 80% to 85% occur only once, and roughly 2.9% lies in the top ten. The source material was peripheral blood. These receptors originate from a woman aged 60-75 years with acute or convalescent COVID-19.

Only a few counts were recorded for this clone. The chain has TRBV29-1 and TRBJ1-4; the D gene is possibly TRBD1 (6 bases). V gave up 6 bases and J gave up 0 bases, with 11 bases separating them. The CDR3 has 14 amino acids. Per germline, CDR1 SQVTM and CDR2 ANQGSEA. Here the CDR3 DNA reads TGCAGCGTCACGACAGGTTCAACTAATGAAAAACTGTTTTTT. Translated, it gives CSVTTGSTNEKLFF.

The V call is TRBV19, the J call TRBJ2-3; TRBD2 aligns across 7 bases. Germline assignment: CDR1 LNHDA and CDR2 SQIVND (reference sequence). After removal of 3 bases from V and 5 bases from J, the junction contained 14 bases not matched to a gene. The CDR3 spans 17 residues. This CDR3 reads CASSMKLLGGGLDTQYF. The DNA for the CDR3 is TGTGCCAGTAGTATGAAGCTGCTTGGCGGGGGTTTAGATACGCAGTATTTT.

The CDR3 bases are TGTGCCAGCAGTCTGACAGACTCTGGAAACACCATATATTTT. It encodes CASSLTDSGNTIYF. V and J are TRBV6-6 and TRBJ1-3, with D possibly TRBD1 on 5 matching bases. V was cut by 5 bases and J by 0 bases, with 8 bases left in between. Germline CDR1 reads MNHNY; CDR2 reads SVGAGI (reference sequence). The CDR3 is 14 amino acids.

The chain combines TRBV5-1 with TRBJ2-3; tentatively, D is TRBD1 (5 bases). CDR1 and CDR2 (germline): SGHRS, YFSETQ. V lost 1 base and J lost 1, with 7 bases in between. CDR3 length: 14 residues. The chain's CDR3 is CASSLKQGTDTQYF. The CDR3 DNA reads as TGCGCCAGCAGCTTGAAACAGGGCACAGATACGCAGTATTTT.

The chain joins TRBV14 to TRBJ2-3; TRBD1 matches 9 bases. Germline V lookup: CDR1 SGHDN, CDR2 FVKESK. V lost 6 bases to trimming and J lost 0 bases; unmatched junction nucleotides: 10. The CDR3 covers 17 residues. Here the CDR3 DNA reads TGTGCCAGCAGTCTTCATCCGGGACAGGGCAGCACAGATACGCAGTATTTT. It encodes CASSLHPGQGSTDTQYF.

This sequence joins TRBV19 and TRBJ2-7; TRBD1 matches 8 bases. Germline CDR1 is LNHDA and CDR2 is SQIVND (reference sequence). The CDR3 is 14 residues long. V trimming: 6 bases; J trimming: 0 bases; junction bases outside the gene matches: 4. The CDR3 protein is CASSPGQDSYEQYF. CDR3 sequence (DNA): TGTGCCAGTAGCCCGGGACAGGACTCCTACGAGCAGTACTTC.

The chain couples TRBV7-2 to TRBJ2-7; D not certain. The CDR3 spans 13 residues. CDR1 is SGHTA, CDR2 FQGNSA, per germline. Trimming stripped 5 bases from V and 9 bases from J, with 17 bases between. The CDR3 nucleotides read TGTGCCAGCAGCCTAGATGTGTTCGGCGGGCAGTACTTC. Its protein is CASSLDVFGGQYF.

The chain carries TRBV29-1 and TRBJ1-5, with no clear D. Trimming pared 4 bases from V and 4 bases from J, leaving 14 bases between. Per the germline V gene, CDR1 is SQVTM and CDR2 is ANQGSEA. The CDR3 totals 14 residues. CDR3 sequence: CSVVRQPTNQPQHF. CDR3 DNA: TGCAGCGTTGTCAGGCAGCCCACTAATCAGCCCCAGCATTTT.

The J gene is TRBJ1-2, the V gene TRBV15, with 12 bases matching TRBD1. V lost 4 bases and J lost 7; bases outside the gene matches: 10. Germline-derived CDR1 and CDR2 are LNHNV and YYDKDF (reference sequence). The CDR3 consists of 16 residues. The CDR3 nucleotides read TGTGCCACCAGCAAAGACGGGACAGGGGGCGAGTTTGGCTACACCTTC. This codes for CATSKDGTGGEFGYTF.

The J gene is TRBJ1-1, the V gene TRBV27; D uncertain. V lost 1 base, J lost 5 bases, and 8 bases lay in between. Germline CDR1 is MNHEY and CDR2 is SMNVEV (reference sequence). The CDR3 is 13 residues long. In DNA, the CDR3 is TGTGCCAGCAGTTTATTATCGAGGACTGAAGCTTTCTTT. Protein: CASSLLSRTEAFF.

This clone occurred once. The chain combines TRBV3-1 (or the pseudogene TRBV3-2) with TRBJ2-7; no firm D call. The germline gives CDR1 LGHDT, CDR2 YNNKEL (reference sequence). V was pared by 4 bases and J by 12 bases, with 13 bases between. The CDR3 contains 11 residues. The CDR3 is CASSRDNARYF. DNA of the CDR3: TGTGCCAGCAGCCGTGACAACGCTCGGTACTTC.

This clone turned up a few times. The J gene is TRBJ2-7, the V gene TRBV29-1; TRBD1 is a possible D gene (6 bases). This CDR3 region has 11 residues. V was clipped by 7 bases and J by 3 bases, with 10 bases between them. Germline V CDR1 and CDR2: SQVTM, ANQGSEA. The CDR3 bases are TGCAGCGCGACGGACAGCTACGAGCAGTACTTC. Encoded protein: CSATDSYEQYF.

The CDR3 spells CASSLEGPRNEKLFF. The CDR3 DNA is TGCGCCAGCAGCTTGGAGGGGCCGCGGAATGAAAAACTGTTTTTT. J is TRBJ1-4 and V is TRBV5-1; a possible D gene is TRBD1 (5 bases). Per germline, CDR1 SGHRS and CDR2 YFSETQ. The CDR3 consists of 15 residues. Between the trimmed V and J ends, which lost 0 bases and 5 bases, there was a span of 11 bases. Combining the CDR3 with reference TRBV5-1 and TRBJ1-4 gives the whole variable domain KAGVTQTPRYLIKTRGQQVTLSCSPISGHRSVSWYQQTPGQGLQFLFEYFSETQRNKGNFPGRFSGRQFSNSRSEMNVSTLELGDSALYLCASSLEGPRNEKLFFGSGTQLSVL.

The chain uses TRBV5-1 and TRBJ2-6; D might be TRBD2 (6 bases). Germline CDR1 and CDR2: SGHRS and YFSETQ. The CDR3 covers 18 residues. V was clipped by 0 bases and J by 0 bases, with 13 bases between them. The CDR3 is CASSLVGGPLSGANVLTF. DNA for the CDR3: TGCGCCAGCAGCTTGGTCGGGGGTCCCCTCTCTGGGGCCAACGTCCTGACTTTC.

The V gene is TRBV7-9, the J gene TRBJ1-1; maybe TRBD1 (5 bases). Germline V gives CDR1 SEHNR, CDR2 FQNEAQ (reference sequence). V lost 6 bases and J lost 0, with 14 bases in between. This CDR3 has 15 residues. CDR3: CASRPDRIMNTEAFF. The CDR3 DNA follows: TGTGCCAGCAGACCCGACAGAATCATGAACACTGAAGCTTTCTTT.

The rearrangement uses TRBV9 and TRBJ2-6, with 7 positions matching TRBD2. Germline CDR1 and CDR2: SGDLS and YYNGEE. The CDR3 covers 18 residues. Trimming took 3 bases from V and 5 from J; bases not matched to a gene: 14. The CDR3 bases are TGTGCCAGCAGCGACAGGATGGGAGGGAACTGGAGGGCCAACGTCCTGACTTTC. Its translation is CASSDRMGGNWRANVLTF.

This chain connects TRBV10-3 to TRBJ1-5, with TRBD1 matching over 7 bases. This CDR3 has 12 amino acids. Germline CDR1 ENHRY, CDR2 SYGVKD. Trimming took 11 bases from V and 3 from J; bases not matched to a gene: 4. For the CDR3, the DNA is TGTGCCTCGGGGACAGCCAATCAGCCCCAGCATTTT. This encodes CASGTANQPQHF.

The J gene is TRBJ2-1, the V gene TRBV4-3, with 10 bases aligning to TRBD2. With 0 bases clipped from V and 7 bases from J, the junction kept 6 bases outside the gene matches. The germline gives CDR1 LGHNA, CDR2 YSLEER. The CDR3 has 16 amino acids. CDR3 sequence reads: CASSQDGLAGANEQFF. CDR3 nucleotides: TGCGCCAGCAGCCAAGATGGGCTAGCGGGGGCGAATGAGCAGTTCTTC.

In its sample, this clone was seen a few times. The CDR3 reads CASSINSYEQYF. Written as DNA, the CDR3 is TGTGCCAGCAGTATTAATTCCTACGAGCAGTACTTC. The chain employs TRBV12-3 or TRBV12-4 and TRBJ2-7, with unresolved D. The CDR3 is made up of 12 amino acids. V lost 5 bases and J lost 1, with 6 bases in between.

The chain couples TRBV19 to TRBJ1-2, with TRBD1 identical over 7 bases. CDR1 and CDR2 (germline): LNHDA, SQIVND (reference sequence). J was trimmed by 4 bases and V by 9 bases; bases with no gene match: 11. The CDR3 is 14 residues long. CDR3 in amino acids: CASKLLGGSYGYTF. DNA of the CDR3: TGTGCCAGCAAGCTACTAGGGGGCAGCTATGGCTACACCTTC.

This clone was counted between two and nine times. V and J are TRBV7-9 and TRBJ1-5, with a possible D match to TRBD1 (5 bases). Trimming pared 3 bases from V and 2 bases from J, leaving 11 bases between. The germline CDR1 and CDR2 sequences are SEHNR and FQNEAQ (reference sequence). This CDR3 is built from 15 residues. The CDR3 reads CASSFDRDGNQPQHF. In nucleotides, the CDR3 is TGTGCCAGCAGCTTCGACAGAGATGGCAATCAGCCCCAGCATTTT.

The chain carries TRBV2 and TRBJ2-7; the D is unclear. CDR1 is SNHLY and CDR2 is FYNNEI in the germline V gene. V was pared by 6 bases and J by 0 bases, with 12 bases between. The CDR3 totals 14 residues. CDR3 residues: CASREHRSSYEQYF. The CDR3 DNA follows: TGTGCCAGCAGGGAACATAGATCCTCCTACGAGCAGTACTTC. Based on the CDR3 plus reference TRBV2 and TRBJ2-7, the full variable domain is EPEVTQTPSHQVTQMGQEVILRCVPISNHLYFYWYRQILGQKVEFLVSFYNNEISEKSEIFDDQFSVERPDGSNFTLKIRSTKLEDSAMYFCASREHRSSYEQYFGPGTRLTVT.

V gene TRBV6-6 combines with J gene TRBJ1-1, with D tentatively TRBD1 (5 bases). CDR3 length equals 14 residues. Germline V gives CDR1 MNHNY, CDR2 SVGAGI (reference sequence). Trimming shortened V by 5 bases and J by 0 bases, and 10 bases separated the two germline ends. The CDR3 region is CASSPKGMNTEAFF. DNA for the CDR3: TGTGCCAGCAGTCCTAAGGGGATGAACACTGAAGCTTTCTTT.

The sample holds a few counts of this clone. This chain links TRBV11-2 with TRBJ1-2; no reliable D call. V was trimmed by 5 bases and J by 4 bases, leaving 5 bases between them. The V gene's germline CDR1 is SGHAT and CDR2 FQNNGV. The CDR3 runs to 11 residues. CDR3 in DNA: TGTGCCAGCAGCGAGGGCTATGGCTACACCTTC. It specifies CASSEGYGYTF.

The chain employs TRBV7-9 and TRBJ2-2; maybe TRBD2 (7 bases). CDR3 length equals 13 residues. The V gene lost 11 bases and the J gene lost 4 bases, with 14 bases spanning the gap. Per germline, CDR1 SEHNR and CDR2 FQNEAQ (reference sequence). CDR3 in amino acids: CALSGGRTGELFF. Here the CDR3 DNA reads TGTGCCCTCTCCGGGGGGCGCACCGGGGAGCTGTTTTTT.

This chain links TRBV18 with TRBJ2-1; 10 bases line up with TRBD1. Germline CDR1 is KGHSH and CDR2 is LQKENI. The V gene end was trimmed by 3 bases and the J gene end by 4 bases; junction bases not matched to a gene: 15. The CDR3 consists of 19 residues. The CDR3 sequence: CASSPYLTGGAGSYNEQFF. The CDR3 bases are TGTGCCAGCTCACCTTACTTGACAGGGGGCGCGGGCTCTTACAATGAGCAGTTCTTC.